Below, one T cell receptor (beta chain) is given with its context. V dropped 8 bases and J dropped 4; count of bases not matched to a gene: 15. The CDR3 is 17 amino acids. Per the germline V gene, CDR1 is LNHDA and CDR2 is SQIVND (reference sequence). The protocol was immunoSEQ multiplex PCR, while the TCRdb copy is restricted to in-frame clones and leaves out a portion. The table records tens of thousands of clones, around 81% of them present only once. This entry comes from a study of blood T cell repertoires in COVID-19. Study as a whole: PBMCs, B-cell-depleted T cells, or T cells provided the cDNA or gDNA that made up the material.

The gene calls are TRBV19 and TRBJ2-3; 10 nucleotides match TRBD1. Sequencing was done on a sample of peripheral blood. This receptor was taken from a human donor in a cohort sampled during active COVID-19. The CDR3 nucleotides are TGTGCCAGTTCCGAGACAGGGGGCGCAGTGGTCCCAGATACGCAGTATTTT. Residues: CASSETGGAVVPDTQYF.